This T cell receptor (beta chain) came from a study of beta chain features in type 1 diabetes. Background on the study: Over all samples combined, more than 90,000,000 sorted cells were examined. Broader study findings: Among all four CD4+ subsets, Type 1 diabetes patients had TCRB CDR3s that were moderately but significantly shorter.

The study reverse transcribed the entire isolated RNA, so it sequenced expressed TCRB transcripts. Using immunoSEQ multiplex PCR, the repertoire was profiled, and TCRdb retains in-frame clones only, with some absent. The sample holds some 500,000 clones, about an eighth seen once. Every donor had blood drawn once into heparin, approximately 120 mL on average. Cell sorting via CD45RO/CCR7/CD25/CD127/CD95/CD27 was performed to obtain CD4+ naive, central memory, regulatory and stem cell-like memory cells. This clone was recorded a few times. Its antigen is unknown. The CDR3 has 14 amino acids. The germline V and J ends were trimmed by 6 bases and 2 bases, with 13 bases remaining between them. Germline V CDR1 and CDR2: SGHTA, FQGNSA.

The gene calls are TRBV7-2 and TRBJ2-5; TRBD2 is a possible D gene (5 bases). Material for sequencing was naive CD4+ T cells from blood. The TCR was taken from a woman between 18 and 30 years old in good health. The CDR3, as DNA: TGTGCCAGCAGTCGAGGACTCCTTCAAGAGACCCAGTACTTC. It encodes CASSRGLLQETQYF.